The next 19 T cell receptor beta chains were all read from a single sample in a study of blood T cell repertoires in COVID-19. Using immunoSEQ multiplex PCR, the repertoire was profiled, and TCRdb retains in-frame clones only, with some absent. Among around 63,000 clones, around 70% were seen once, and the ten largest hold around 4.9%. Sequenced material: peripheral blood. The receptors come from a woman in her 70s with COVID-19, enrolled during active disease.

The chain uses TRBV12-5 and TRBJ2-1, with 7 bases aligning to TRBD1. After removal of 9 bases from V and 5 bases from J, the junction contained 10 bases not matched to a gene. Germline values: CDR1 LGHNT, CDR2 FRNRAP. The CDR3 length is 14 residues. CDR3 coding DNA: TGTGCTAGCAAGGGTTTCACAGGGGACAATGAGCAGTTCTTC. Translating gives CASKGFTGDNEQFF.

The rearrangement joins TRBV7-9 to TRBJ1-2; 7 bases agree with TRBD1. CDR1 SEHNR and CDR2 FQNEAQ come from the germline V gene (reference sequence). J was trimmed by 2 bases and V by 5 bases; bases with no gene match: 2. This CDR3 is 13 amino acids long. This CDR3 reads CASSRRGNYGYTF. The DNA of the CDR3 is TGTGCCAGCAGCCGCAGGGGGAACTATGGCTACACCTTC.

The rearrangement joins TRBV5-6 to TRBJ1-1, with a weak D call TRBD1 (5 bases). The CDR3 contains 16 residues. Germline V gene sequence: CDR1 SGHDT, CDR2 YYEEEE. The V gene lost 1 base and the J gene lost 4 bases, with 17 bases spanning the gap. The CDR3 loop reads CASSLPGSGGVTEAFF. The CDR3 DNA follows: TGTGCCAGCAGCTTGCCCGGGTCCGGGGGGGTCACTGAAGCTTTCTTT.

This chain joins TRBV6-1 and TRBJ1-2; D ambiguous. The CDR3 sequence is 14 residues long. V lost 1 base and J lost 2, with 8 bases in between. From germline, CDR1 is MNHNS and CDR2 SASEGT. The CDR3 spells CASSEDAVNYGYTF. Written as DNA, the CDR3 is TGTGCCAGCAGTGAAGACGCGGTAAACTATGGCTACACCTTC.

V gene TRBV11-2 combines with J gene TRBJ2-1, with 10 bases identical to TRBD2. Germline V CDR1 and CDR2: SGHAT, FQNNGV. V was pared by 3 bases and J by 7 bases, with 6 bases of the junction left unmatched. The CDR3 contains 15 residues. In nucleotides, the CDR3 is TGTGCCAGCAGCTTGAGAGCGGGAGGGCCGAATGAGCAGTTCTTC. It encodes CASSLRAGGPNEQFF.

The V call is TRBV10-3, the J call TRBJ2-1, with TRBD2 matching over 9 bases. V shed 6 bases, J shed 5 bases, and the junction held 5 bases outside the gene matches. Germline lookup yields CDR1 ENHRY and CDR2 SYGVKD. The CDR3 contains 14 residues. The CDR3 DNA is TGTGCCATCAGCTCCGGGACTAGCCACAATGAGCAGTTCTTC. Its protein is CAISSGTSHNEQFF.

The rearrangement uses TRBV3-1 (or the pseudogene TRBV3-2) and TRBJ2-1; possibly TRBD2 for D (6 bases). The CDR3 consists of 14 residues. Trimming removed 3 bases from V and 5 bases from J, with 11 bases in between. Germline-derived CDR1 and CDR2 are LGHDT and YNNKEL (reference sequence). For the CDR3, the DNA is TGTGCCAGCAGCCAGGGAGGATGGGACAATGAGCAGTTCTTC. Translated: CASSQGGWDNEQFF.

V and J are TRBV7-8 and TRBJ1-3, with TRBD1 matching over 7 bases. Germline CDR1 is SGHVS and CDR2 is FQNEAQ. The length of the CDR3 is 17 residues. J was trimmed by 0 bases and V by 5 bases; bases with no gene match: 10. CDR3 bases: TGTGCCAGCAGCCCAGGGCTGGGACAGCGCTCTGGAAACACCATATATTTT. This gives the protein CASSPGLGQRSGNTIYF.

The chain employs TRBV6-2 or TRBV6-3 and TRBJ2-2; 8 bases are a match to TRBD1. The V and J ends lost 0 bases and 3 bases, in that order; junction bases with no gene match: 6. The germline CDR1 and CDR2 sequences are MNHEY and SVGEGT. There are 17 residues in the CDR3. The CDR3: CASSYSAGGVDTGELFF. DNA of the CDR3: TGTGCCAGCAGTTACTCCGCAGGGGGCGTCGACACCGGGGAGCTGTTTTTT.

This clone is medium-sized (0.01 to 0.1%). V and J are TRBV6-4 and TRBJ2-2; tentatively, D is TRBD1 (5 bases). V shed 2 bases and J shed 2 bases, with 6 bases lying between them. In germline, CDR1 is MRHNA, CDR2 SNTAGT. CDR3 length equals 14 residues. CDR3 loop: CASSDDSNTGELFF. The CDR3 coding sequence is TGTGCCAGCAGTGACGACAGCAACACCGGGGAGCTGTTTTTT.

The V call is TRBV6-5, the J call TRBJ2-1; 9 bases match TRBD2. The CDR3 length is 15 residues. Germline V gene sequence: CDR1 MNHEY, CDR2 SVGAGI. V lost 10 bases to trimming and J lost 8 bases; unmatched junction nucleotides: 15. CDR3 in amino acids: CATRPRLAVGDEQFF. Written as DNA, the CDR3 is TGTGCCACTCGACCTAGACTAGCGGTCGGGGATGAGCAGTTCTTC.

The chain recombines TRBV29-1 with TRBJ1-4; 9 positions match TRBD1. The CDR3 runs to 14 residues. The junction had 7 bases not matched to a gene; V was cut back by 4 bases and J by 7 bases. Germline V CDR1 and CDR2: SQVTM, ANQGSEA. The CDR3 spells CSVGPGQGGEKLFF. The CDR3 DNA reads TGCAGCGTTGGGCCGGGACAGGGTGGTGAAAAACTGTTTTTT.

The genes are TRBV9 and TRBJ1-2; no definite D call. This CDR3 comprises 14 residues. Trimming pared 0 bases from V and 2 bases from J, leaving 8 bases between. Looked up from germline, CDR1 is SGDLS and CDR2 is YYNGEE. This chain's CDR3 is CASSVVTGNYGYTF. CDR3 sequence (DNA): TGTGCCAGCAGCGTAGTAACCGGGAACTATGGCTACACCTTC.

This chain links TRBV11-2 with TRBJ2-1, with TRBD2 as a possible D gene (6 bases). Trimming removed 2 bases from V and 0 bases from J, with 11 bases in between. The CDR3 length is 16 residues. Looked up from germline, CDR1 is SGHAT and CDR2 is FQNNGV. The CDR3 loop reads CASSLIAVSSYNEQFF. The CDR3 DNA sequence: TGTGCCAGCAGCTTAATAGCGGTGAGCTCCTACAATGAGCAGTTCTTC.

This rearrangement joins TRBV3-1 (or the pseudogene TRBV3-2) to TRBJ2-1; 11 bases line up with TRBD1. V shed 5 bases, J shed 5 bases, and the junction held 5 bases outside the gene matches. The germline V gene has CDR1 LGHDT and CDR2 YNNKEL (reference sequence). The CDR3 has 15 residues. CDR3 bases: TGTGCCAGCAGCGGACGGGACAGGGGGGACAATGAGCAGTTCTTC. Protein product: CASSGRDRGDNEQFF.

The chain uses TRBV19 and TRBJ2-3, with 7 positions matching TRBD1. The CDR3 has 16 residues. Germline CDR1 is LNHDA and CDR2 is SQIVND (reference sequence). Trimming took 6 bases from V and 2 from J; bases not matched to a gene: 11. CDR3 protein: CASSPGQAIFTDTQYF. Written as DNA, the CDR3 is TGTGCCAGTAGCCCAGGACAGGCGATCTTCACAGATACGCAGTATTTT.

The V and J genes are TRBV11-3 and TRBJ2-5, with 9 bases lining up with TRBD1. Germline CDR1 reads SGHNT; CDR2 reads YENEEA. CDR3 length equals 13 residues. V was pared by 5 bases and J by 5 bases, with 3 bases of the junction left unmatched. The CDR3 DNA sequence: TGTGCCAGCAGCCCGGACAGGGGTGAGACCCAGTACTTC. It translates to CASSPDRGETQYF.

The V and J genes are TRBV14 and TRBJ1-2; TRBD1 aligns across 7 bases. J lost 7 bases, V lost 4 bases, and 6 bases had no gene match. CDR3 length equals 13 residues. Germline loops: CDR1 SGHDN, CDR2 FVKESK. The CDR3 DNA follows: TGTGCCAGCAGCCCGCGACAGGGTTTTGGCTACACCTTC. Protein product: CASSPRQGFGYTF.

This rearrangement joins TRBV7-8 to TRBJ2-7; the D gene is possibly TRBD1 (5 bases). This CDR3 is 17 amino acids long. Trimming removed 1 base from V and 3 bases from J, with 19 bases in between. Looked up from germline, CDR1 is SGHVS and CDR2 is FQNEAQ. CDR3: CASSLGSGLPSGYEQYV. Written as DNA, the CDR3 is TGTGCCAGCAGCTTAGGCTCAGGGCTACCCTCCGGCTACGAGCAGTACGTC.